The TCR beta chain under discussion was sequenced for a study of cytomegalovirus exposure and HLA in healthy donors. Germline V gives CDR1 MGHDK, CDR2 SYGVNS. This CDR3 has 13 amino acids. PCR used 60 Vbeta primers and 13 Jbeta primers. Profiling relied on immunoSEQ multiplex PCR, and the TCRdb table lists in-frame clones only, not all of them. The sample lists 150,000 to 200,000 clones; 68% were seen once. This clone was observed a single time. Relative to the germline gene, one junction end is altered; a read error may explain this. The chain uses TRBV25-1 and TRBJ2-3; the match to TRBD2 covers 12 bases. This clonotype was sampled from a woman aged 18-35 years in good health and CMV-seropositive. Sequenced input: PBMCs. The CDR3 nucleotides are TGCGTGACTAGCGGGAGATCGGCAGATACGCAGTATTTT. It is translated as CVTSGRSADTQYF. The complete variable domain, with remaining parts taken from reference TRBV25-1 and TRBJ2-3, reads EADIYQTPRYLVIGTGKKITLECSQTMGHDKMYWYQQDPGMELHLIHYSYGVNSTEKGDLSSESTVSRIRTEHFPLTLESARPSHTSQYLCVTSGRSADTQYFGPGTRLTVL.